Each of the 28 T cell receptor beta chains below was sequenced from the same sample in a study of shared clonotypes between healthy human individuals (dated by TCRdb to 2019 to 2021). Receptor libraries were prepared by the immunoSEQ multiplex PCR assay. The clones in this table, taken by TCRdb from immuneACCESS, are in-frame only. Not every clone is retained; where verified, under half of the shortfall comes from an unresolved V gene, and the cause of the rest is unknown. Present in this sample are approximately 2,000,000 clones, 92% of which were seen just once. The ten most abundant clones make up 0.37% of the sample. Sequencing input: naive CD4+ T cells from PBMCs. The intended sense of this specimen's cell subset or site label: CD45RA+ positively selected. The receptors were sampled from a man between 18 and 35 years old in good health. Some clones in this sample may be carry-over from other donors' samples.

This clone turned up a few times. The CDR3 protein is CASRDTGELFF. CDR3 coding DNA: TGTGCCAGCAGAGACACCGGGGAGCTGTTTTTT. This chain links TRBV6-6 with TRBJ2-2; D is ambiguous. The CDR3 length is 11 residues. The germline V gene has CDR1 MNHNY and CDR2 SVGAGI (reference sequence). V lost 6 bases and J lost 3, with 2 bases in between.

V and J are TRBV25-1 and TRBJ2-7; the match to TRBD2 covers 8 bases. J gave up 1 base and V 7 bases, and 6 bases lay outside the gene matches. This CDR3 spans 14 amino acids. Germline V gene lookup returns CDR1 MGHDK and CDR2 SYGVNS. Here the CDR3 DNA reads TGTGCCAGCAACCCAGCGGGAGCTTCCTACGAGCAGTACTTC. This translates into CASNPAGASYEQYF.

CDR3 in amino acids: CASSNQGEREAFF. Written as DNA, the CDR3 is TGTGCCAGTAGTAACCAGGGCGAGCGCGAAGCTTTCTTT. J is TRBJ1-1 and V is TRBV19; tentatively, D is TRBD1 (5 bases). Germline assignment: CDR1 LNHDA and CDR2 SQIVND (reference sequence). The V and J ends lost 4 bases and 8 bases respectively, with 14 bases between them. CDR3 size: 13 residues.

As DNA, the CDR3 is TGTGCCTGGAGTCCACCGGGACAGAGGAATGAAAAACTGTTTTTT. Translated, it gives CAWSPPGQRNEKLFF. V gene TRBV30 combines with J gene TRBJ1-4; TRBD1 aligns across 7 bases. The CDR3 consists of 15 residues. The J segment lost 5 bases and the V segment lost 2 bases, leaving 8 bases of the junction unmatched. CDR1 and CDR2 (germline): GTSNPN, SVGIG (reference sequence).

The rearrangement uses TRBV27 and TRBJ2-5; no reliable D call. This CDR3 comprises 14 residues. The V and J ends lost 4 bases and 4 bases respectively, with 13 bases between them. Germline loops: CDR1 MNHEY, CDR2 SMNVEV (reference sequence). The CDR3 DNA sequence: TGTGCCAGCAGTTCGCACTTAGTAGGAGAGACCCAGTACTTC. It specifies CASSSHLVGETQYF.

J is TRBJ2-7 and V is TRBV5-1; D might be TRBD1 (6 bases). Trimming left V 4 bases short and J 6 bases short, with 14 bases between. CDR1 SGHRS and CDR2 YFSETQ come from the germline V gene. This CDR3 has 13 residues. The CDR3 protein is CASSALQGREQYF. For the CDR3, the DNA is TGCGCCAGCAGCGCACTACAGGGCCGCGAGCAGTACTTC.

The chain uses TRBV19 and TRBJ2-5; TRBD2 matches 7 bases. V shed 5 bases and J 4 bases; nucleotides not matched to a gene: 4. CDR3 length equals 13 residues. Germline values: CDR1 LNHDA, CDR2 SQIVND (reference sequence). The CDR3 nucleotides are TGTGCCAGTAGTCGGCTAGCGGCAGAGACCCAGTACTTC. It yields the protein CASSRLAAETQYF.

This sequence joins TRBV28 and TRBJ2-3; D is uncertain. The CDR3 runs to 13 residues. With 8 bases removed from V and 0 bases from J, the gap between germline ends came to 9 bases. The germline V gene encodes CDR1 MDHEN and CDR2 SYDVKM. CDR3: CASYDGSTDTQYF. The DNA for the CDR3 is TGTGCCAGCTATGACGGGAGCACAGATACGCAGTATTTT.

This clone was seen once. V gene TRBV27 combines with J gene TRBJ2-7; 8 bases are a match to TRBD1. Trimming cost V 2 bases and J 0 bases; bases outside gene matches: 6. The CDR3 runs 16 residues. The germline CDR1 and CDR2 sequences are MNHEY and SMNVEV (reference sequence). CDR3 residues: CASSLGGQGRSYEQYF. CDR3 DNA: TGTGCCAGCAGTTTAGGAGGACAGGGCCGCTCCTACGAGCAGTACTTC.

This clone has only a few counts. The chain links TRBV27 to TRBJ2-7; TRBD1 matches at 7 bases. The CDR3 consists of 15 residues. Germline V lookup: CDR1 MNHEY, CDR2 SMNVEV (reference sequence). V was pared by 4 bases and J by 5 bases, with 11 bases of the junction left unmatched. The CDR3, as DNA: TGTGCCAGCAGTTACAGACAGGGTCGGGCTGACGAGCAGTACTTC. This translates into CASSYRQGRADEQYF.

This clone was counted only a few times. The V gene is TRBV28, the J gene TRBJ2-7; 7 bases are a match to TRBD2. Unmatched junction bases numbered 14, after V lost 6 bases and J lost 3 bases. Germline-derived CDR1 and CDR2 are MDHEN and SYDVKM. The CDR3 consists of 16 residues. The CDR3, as DNA: TGTGCCAGCAGCACCGCTAGCGGTGGAGATATCTACGAGCAGTACTTC. Amino acids: CASSTASGGDIYEQYF.

This clone showed up just once. The rearrangement joins TRBV4-3 to TRBJ2-3; 10 positions agree with TRBD2. The germline V gene has CDR1 LGHNA and CDR2 YSLEER. The V segment lost 2 bases and the J segment 2 bases; nucleotides outside the gene matches: 4. This CDR3 is built from 16 residues. CDR3 region: CASSQTGLAATDTQYF. As DNA, the CDR3 is TGCGCCAGCAGCCAAACAGGACTAGCGGCCACAGATACGCAGTATTTT.

The V call is TRBV28, the J call TRBJ1-2, with 7 bases identical to TRBD1. This CDR3 spans 14 amino acids. Germline V gives CDR1 MDHEN, CDR2 SYDVKM. V lost 7 bases to trimming and J lost 6 bases; unmatched junction nucleotides: 11. As DNA, the CDR3 is TGTGCCAGCATTAGACAGGGAGGAGTGGATGGCTACACCTTC. It encodes CASIRQGGVDGYTF.

The chain carries TRBV12-5 and TRBJ2-7, with 7 bases lining up with TRBD1. V lost 1 base, J lost 3 bases, and 6 bases stayed unmatched. Per germline, CDR1 LGHNT and CDR2 FRNRAP. This CDR3 is 15 amino acids long. The CDR3 DNA is TGTGCTAGTGGTTTGGCGGGTGCAGGGGGCTACGAGCAGTACTTC. The encoded protein is CASGLAGAGGYEQYF.

The genes are TRBV6-5 and TRBJ1-5, with D possibly matching TRBD1 (6 bases). Germline V gene sequence: CDR1 MNHEY, CDR2 SVGAGI. V was clipped by 0 bases and J by 3 bases, with 9 bases between them. The CDR3 consists of 15 residues. In DNA, the CDR3 is TGTGCCAGCAGTTACTCGGGGGCGAACAATCAGCCCCAGCATTTT. It encodes CASSYSGANNQPQHF.

About this clone itself: Within the sample, other DNA sequences also encode this same CDR3. The V gene is TRBV15, the J gene TRBJ2-1; D possibly corresponds to TRBD2 (5 bases). Between the trimmed V and J ends, which lost 1 base and 4 bases, there was a span of 14 bases. CDR3 size: 16 residues. Looked up from germline, CDR1 is LNHNV and CDR2 is YYDKDF (reference sequence). CDR3 residues: CATSRGPSGLYNEQFF. For the CDR3, the DNA is TGTGCCACCAGCAGAGGCCCGTCGGGATTATACAATGAGCAGTTCTTC.

V is TRBV27 and J is TRBJ1-3; D is undetermined. The CDR3 spans 15 residues. The germline gives CDR1 MNHEY, CDR2 SMNVEV (reference sequence). V was trimmed by 4 bases and J by 1 base, leaving 11 bases between them. CDR3 bases: TGTGCCAGCAGTTCCGCCTGGGGTTCTGGAAACACCATATATTTT. It translates to CASSSAWGSGNTIYF.

The V and J genes are TRBV11-2 and TRBJ2-7, with TRBD2 matching over 8 bases. The CDR3 sequence is 15 residues long. The ends lost 1 base at V and 4 bases at J; junction bases unmatched: 6. Germline loops: CDR1 SGHAT, CDR2 FQNNGV. The CDR3, as DNA: TGTGCCAGCAGCTTAGTAGGGCTAGCGGGTTACGAGCAGTACTTC. This encodes CASSLVGLAGYEQYF.

The rearrangement joins TRBV6-1 to TRBJ2-3, with 9 bases matching TRBD1. V trimming: 6 bases; J trimming: 4 bases; junction bases outside the gene matches: 8. From germline, CDR1 is MNHNS and CDR2 SASEGT. This CDR3 is 15 amino acids long. The CDR3 reads CASRNRGRESDTQYF. CDR3 nucleotides: TGTGCCAGCAGGAACAGGGGGCGCGAGTCAGATACGCAGTATTTT.

This chain joins TRBV29-1 and TRBJ1-2; 7 bases fit TRBD1. The CDR3 runs to 14 residues. V dropped 7 bases and J dropped 6; count of bases not matched to a gene: 14. Germline V gene sequence: CDR1 SQVTM, CDR2 ANQGSEA. The CDR3 region is CSASRLGQQNGYTF. The CDR3, as DNA: TGCAGCGCGAGTCGATTGGGACAGCAGAATGGCTACACCTTC.

This chain joins TRBV2 and TRBJ2-2, with 7 bases fitting TRBD2. The CDR3 is 18 residues long. Trimming at V came to 7 bases and at J to 1 base, leaving 15 bases not matched to a gene. Germline V lookup: CDR1 SNHLY, CDR2 FYNNEI. This CDR3 reads CASTSRASGSMNTGELFF. CDR3 coding DNA: TGTGCCAGCACCTCGAGGGCTAGCGGATCAATGAACACCGGGGAGCTGTTTTTT.

The chain joins TRBV4-1 to TRBJ2-2; TRBD1 is a possible D gene (6 bases). This CDR3 region has 17 residues. The V end was cut by 4 bases, the J end by 0 bases, with 15 bases between. The V gene's germline CDR1 is MGHRA and CDR2 YSYEKL. The CDR3 reads CASSLGHGATNTGELFF. In DNA form, the CDR3 reads TGCGCCAGCAGCCTGGGACACGGGGCTACGAACACCGGGGAGCTGTTTTTT.

The gene calls are TRBV7-9 and TRBJ1-3, with D maybe TRBD1 (6 bases). V lost 5 bases, J lost 0 bases, and 14 bases lay in between. Germline CDR1 and CDR2: SEHNR and FQNEAQ (reference sequence). This CDR3 region has 16 residues. CDR3 protein: CASSHDRPTSGNTIYF. In DNA form, the CDR3 reads TGTGCCAGCAGCCACGACAGGCCCACCTCTGGAAACACCATATATTTT. Looking up the rest from reference TRBV7-9 and TRBJ1-3 gives the full variable domain: DTGVSQNPRHKITKRGQNVTFRCDPISEHNRLYWYRQTLGQGPEFLTYFQNEAQLEKSRLLSDRFSAERPKGSFSTLEIQRTEQGDSAMYLCASSHDRPTSGNTIYFGEGSWLTVV.

This clone was counted once. The chain carries TRBV6-1 and TRBJ2-3; D could derive from TRBD1 or TRBD2 (5 bases each). Trimming pared 1 base from V and 3 bases from J, leaving 11 bases between. Germline loops: CDR1 MNHNS, CDR2 SASEGT. This CDR3 is built from 15 residues. The CDR3 DNA reads as TGTGCCAGCAGTGAAGTCTCAGGGAGTACAGATACGCAGTATTTT. Its protein product is CASSEVSGSTDTQYF.

This chain connects TRBV7-3 to TRBJ1-2, with 9 bases lining up with TRBD1. Germline V gene sequence: CDR1 SGHTA, CDR2 FQGTGA. Trimming removed 2 bases from V and 2 bases from J; junction bases left unmatched: 6. This CDR3 contains 16 residues. As DNA, the CDR3 is TGTGCCAGCAGCTTAGGAGGACAGGGGAACAACTATGGCTACACCTTC. Translating it yields CASSLGGQGNNYGYTF. The entire variable domain, with the rest obtained from reference TRBV7-3 and TRBJ1-2, is as follows: GAGVSQTPSNKVTEKGKYVELRCDPISGHTALYWYRQSLGQGPEFLIYFQGTGAADDSGLPNDRFFAVRPEGSVSTLKIQRTERGDSAVYLCASSLGGQGNNYGYTFGSGTRLTVV.

The V and J genes are TRBV5-4 and TRBJ2-3, with D unclear. CDR1 and CDR2 from the germline V gene are SGHNT and YYREEE (reference sequence). The CDR3 has 13 amino acids. V was clipped by 3 bases and J by 3 bases, with 8 bases between them. CDR3 sequence (DNA): TGTGCCAGCAGCTGGCTAGGAACAGATACGCAGTATTTT. Protein product: CASSWLGTDTQYF.

The chain carries TRBV9 and TRBJ2-6; D uncertain. CDR3 length: 15 amino acids. The germline V gene encodes CDR1 SGDLS and CDR2 YYNGEE. V lost 4 bases, J lost 0 bases, and 8 bases lay in between. The CDR3 nucleotides are TGTGCCAGCAGCATGTTACCCTCTGGGGCCAACGTCCTGACTTTC. Translation: CASSMLPSGANVLTF.

This chain joins TRBV30 and TRBJ1-1; no firm D call. CDR3 length: 13 amino acids. Germline V gives CDR1 GTSNPN, CDR2 SVGIG (reference sequence). V lost 2 bases and J lost 4, with 11 bases in between. The CDR3 DNA is TGTGCCTGGAGTTCCTCCGCCCGCACTGAAGCTTTCTTT. Protein sequence: CAWSSSARTEAFF.